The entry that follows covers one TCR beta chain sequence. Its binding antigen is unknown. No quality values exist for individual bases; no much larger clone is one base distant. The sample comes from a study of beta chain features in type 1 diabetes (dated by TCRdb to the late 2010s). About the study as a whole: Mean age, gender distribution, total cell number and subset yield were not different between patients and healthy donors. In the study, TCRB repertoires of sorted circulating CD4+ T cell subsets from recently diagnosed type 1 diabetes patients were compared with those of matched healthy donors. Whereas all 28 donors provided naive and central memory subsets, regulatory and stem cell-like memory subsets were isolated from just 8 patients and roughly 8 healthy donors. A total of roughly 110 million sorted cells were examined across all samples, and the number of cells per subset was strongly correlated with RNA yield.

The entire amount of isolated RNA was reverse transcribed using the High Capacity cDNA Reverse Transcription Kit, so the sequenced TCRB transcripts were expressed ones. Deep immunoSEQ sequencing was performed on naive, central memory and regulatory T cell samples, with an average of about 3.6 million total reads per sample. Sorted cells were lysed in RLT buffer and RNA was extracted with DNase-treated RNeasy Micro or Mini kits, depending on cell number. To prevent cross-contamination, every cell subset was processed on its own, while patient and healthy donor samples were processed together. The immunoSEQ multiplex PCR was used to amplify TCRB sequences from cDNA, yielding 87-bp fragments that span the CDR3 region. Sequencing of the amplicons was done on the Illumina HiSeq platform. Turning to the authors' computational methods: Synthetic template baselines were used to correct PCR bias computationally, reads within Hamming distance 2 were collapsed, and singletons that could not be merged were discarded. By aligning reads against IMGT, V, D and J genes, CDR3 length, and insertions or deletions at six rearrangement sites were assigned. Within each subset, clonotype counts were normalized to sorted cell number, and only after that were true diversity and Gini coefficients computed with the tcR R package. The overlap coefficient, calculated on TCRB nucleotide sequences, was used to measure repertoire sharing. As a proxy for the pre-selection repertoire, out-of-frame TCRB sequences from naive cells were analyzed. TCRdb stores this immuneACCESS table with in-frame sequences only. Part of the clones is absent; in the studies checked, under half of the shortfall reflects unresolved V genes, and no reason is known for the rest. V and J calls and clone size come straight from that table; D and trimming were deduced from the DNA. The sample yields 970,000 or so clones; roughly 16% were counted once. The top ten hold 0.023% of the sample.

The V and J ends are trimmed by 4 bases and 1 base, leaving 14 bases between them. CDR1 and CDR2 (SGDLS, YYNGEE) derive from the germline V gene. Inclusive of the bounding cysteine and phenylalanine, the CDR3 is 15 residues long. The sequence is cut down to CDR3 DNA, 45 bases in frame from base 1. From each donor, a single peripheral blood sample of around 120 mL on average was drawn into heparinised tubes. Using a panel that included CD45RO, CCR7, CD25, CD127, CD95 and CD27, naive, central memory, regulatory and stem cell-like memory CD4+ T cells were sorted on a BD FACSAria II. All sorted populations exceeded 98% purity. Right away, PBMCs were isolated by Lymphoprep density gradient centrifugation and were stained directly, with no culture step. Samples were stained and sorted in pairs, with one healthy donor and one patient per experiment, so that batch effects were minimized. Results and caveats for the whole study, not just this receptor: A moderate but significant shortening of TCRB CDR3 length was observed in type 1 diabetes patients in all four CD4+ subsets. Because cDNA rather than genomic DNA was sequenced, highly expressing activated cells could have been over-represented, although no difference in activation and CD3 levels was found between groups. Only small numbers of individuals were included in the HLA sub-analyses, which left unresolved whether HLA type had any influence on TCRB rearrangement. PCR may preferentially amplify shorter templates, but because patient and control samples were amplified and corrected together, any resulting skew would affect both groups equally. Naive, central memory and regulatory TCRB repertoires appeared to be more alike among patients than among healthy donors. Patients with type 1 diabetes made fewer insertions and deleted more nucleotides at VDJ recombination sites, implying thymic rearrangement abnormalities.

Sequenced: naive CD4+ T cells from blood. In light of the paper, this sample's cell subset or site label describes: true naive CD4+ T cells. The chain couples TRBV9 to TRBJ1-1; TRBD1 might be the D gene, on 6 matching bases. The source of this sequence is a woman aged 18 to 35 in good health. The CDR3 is CASSFSDRQNTEAFF. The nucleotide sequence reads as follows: TGTGCCAGCAGCTTTTCCGACAGGCAGAACACTGAAGCTTTCTTT.